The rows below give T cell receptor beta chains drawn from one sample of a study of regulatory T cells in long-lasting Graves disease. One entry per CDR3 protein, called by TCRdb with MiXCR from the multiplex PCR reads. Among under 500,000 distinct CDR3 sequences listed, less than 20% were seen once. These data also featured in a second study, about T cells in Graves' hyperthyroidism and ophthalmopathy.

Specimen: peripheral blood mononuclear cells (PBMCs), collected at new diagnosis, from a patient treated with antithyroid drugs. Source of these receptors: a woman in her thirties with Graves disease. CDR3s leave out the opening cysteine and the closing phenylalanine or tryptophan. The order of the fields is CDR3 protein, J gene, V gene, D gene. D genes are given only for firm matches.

CDR3: ASSLSLPGQGAINQPQH
J: TRBJ1-5
V: TRBV28
D: TRBD1

CDR3: ASSHSGVNQPQH
J: TRBJ1-5
V: TRBV7-9
D: -

CDR3: ASGPGTGDEQY
J: TRBJ2-7
V: TRBV12-3/TRBV12-4
D: -

CDR3: AWSVGRQASL
J: TRBJ2-1
V: TRBV30
D: -

CDR3: ASSLVRGRQY
J: TRBJ2-7
V: TRBV5-1
D: -

CDR3: ASSPPPGYEQY
J: TRBJ2-7
V: TRBV7-8
D: -

CDR3: ASSPIAGLRGYT
J: TRBJ1-2
V: TRBV28
D: -

CDR3: ASSFSGGTNEQF
J: TRBJ2-1
V: TRBV7-2
D: TRBD2

CDR3: ASSSGTDNTGELF
J: TRBJ2-2
V: TRBV7-7
D: TRBD1

CDR3: ASSVTGATNEKLF
J: TRBJ1-4
V: TRBV9
D: TRBD1

CDR3: AREDSGTYNEQF
J: TRBJ2-1
V: TRBV30
D: TRBD2

CDR3: ASSQEGRVFYEQY
J: TRBJ2-7
V: TRBV4-1
D: -

CDR3: ASGDRQGWSTDTQY
J: TRBJ2-3
V: TRBV28
D: TRBD1

CDR3: ASRGGSSASGSYEQY
J: TRBJ2-7
V: TRBV7-9
D: TRBD2

CDR3: ASESPQGEGPNTEAF
J: TRBJ1-1
V: TRBV28
D: -

CDR3: ASRPTGGPDTQY
J: TRBJ2-3
V: TRBV9
D: TRBD2

CDR3: ASSPGLAGVHYEQY
J: TRBJ2-7
V: TRBV5-1
D: TRBD2

CDR3: ASSLSGLTTEAF
J: TRBJ1-1
V: TRBV27
D: -

CDR3: ATSSVAGGPRNNEQF
J: TRBJ2-1
V: TRBV24-1
D: TRBD2

CDR3: ASSLGIGMNTEAF
J: TRBJ1-1
V: TRBV7-9
D: -

CDR3: ASSLDTQVEQY
J: TRBJ2-7
V: TRBV5-1
D: -

CDR3: ASSQQGYYGYT
J: TRBJ1-2
V: TRBV4-2
D: -

CDR3: ASSLGLLTGEGLHTQY
J: TRBJ2-3
V: TRBV7-2
D: TRBD2

CDR3: ASSPPASNQPQH
J: TRBJ1-5
V: TRBV18
D: -

CDR3: SVSRATYNEQF
J: TRBJ2-1
V: TRBV29-1
D: -

CDR3: ASSSGGSGRELF
J: TRBJ2-2
V: TRBV28
D: TRBD2

CDR3: SARILQRGYNEQF
J: TRBJ2-1
V: TRBV20-1
D: -

CDR3: ASSLTRDGIDGYT
J: TRBJ1-2
V: TRBV14
D: -

CDR3: ASGREGDIMNTEAF
J: TRBJ1-1
V: TRBV28
D: -

CDR3: ASSNHRVGNEKLF
J: TRBJ1-4
V: TRBV27
D: -

CDR3: ASSPQGRGQPQH
J: TRBJ1-5
V: TRBV5-1
D: -

CDR3: ATSRSGSSYNEQF
J: TRBJ2-1
V: TRBV27
D: -

CDR3: ASSLSEREI
J: TRBJ2-1
V: TRBV7-2
D: TRBD2

CDR3: ASSYLDRAAGELF
J: TRBJ2-2
V: TRBV6-5
D: TRBD1

CDR3: ASSTAWREATFEQF
J: TRBJ2-1
V: TRBV7-9
D: TRBD2

CDR3: ASSSLAGGPNTGELF
J: TRBJ2-2
V: TRBV13
D: TRBD2

CDR3: ASHRGDGWGNEQF
J: TRBJ2-1
V: TRBV27
D: -

CDR3: ASSVQGAMSGYT
J: TRBJ1-2
V: TRBV7-9
D: TRBD1

CDR3: ASSLWSAGGPGETQY
J: TRBJ2-5
V: TRBV12-3/TRBV12-4
D: TRBD2

CDR3: ASSFPPPTNYGYT
J: TRBJ1-2
V: TRBV28
D: -

CDR3: ASSAESPSSGANVLT
J: TRBJ2-6
V: TRBV2
D: -

CDR3: SAREVGGLTYEQY
J: TRBJ2-7
V: TRBV20-1
D: -

CDR3: ASSSVGSAKNIQY
J: TRBJ2-4
V: TRBV6-5
D: -

CDR3: ASSFIGSGNTIY
J: TRBJ1-3
V: TRBV5-6
D: -

CDR3: ASSPNDGEKLF
J: TRBJ1-4
V: TRBV18
D: -

CDR3: ASSYSPLSSYNEQF
J: TRBJ2-1
V: TRBV6-2/TRBV6-3
D: -

CDR3: ASSQGRSGTGELF
J: TRBJ2-2
V: TRBV3-1
D: -

CDR3: ASSQWDRASNEQF
J: TRBJ2-1
V: TRBV3-1
D: TRBD1

CDR3: ASSISLAAPNTEAF
J: TRBJ1-1
V: TRBV19
D: -

CDR3: ASSLNGRVDEQF
J: TRBJ2-1
V: TRBV7-6
D: TRBD2

CDR3: ASSLYPKTQY
J: -
V: TRBV28
D: -

CDR3: ASSPALGEQY
J: TRBJ2-7
V: TRBV18
D: -

CDR3: ASSQGLSGANVLT
J: TRBJ2-6
V: TRBV12-3/TRBV12-4
D: -

CDR3: ASSRTSGRAAGGNEQF
J: TRBJ2-1
V: TRBV5-6
D: TRBD2

CDR3: ASSRRTGAGEQY
J: TRBJ2-7
V: TRBV14
D: TRBD1

CDR3: ASSVGVSGASYNEQF
J: TRBJ2-1
V: TRBV9
D: TRBD2

CDR3: SVEDGQGAQYGYT
J: TRBJ1-2
V: TRBV29-1
D: TRBD1

CDR3: SASPSRGYEQY
J: TRBJ2-7
V: TRBV20-1
D: -

CDR3: ASSARTSGRTGELF
J: TRBJ2-2
V: TRBV2
D: TRBD2

CDR3: ASSIRQGDNEQF
J: TRBJ2-1
V: TRBV4-1
D: TRBD1